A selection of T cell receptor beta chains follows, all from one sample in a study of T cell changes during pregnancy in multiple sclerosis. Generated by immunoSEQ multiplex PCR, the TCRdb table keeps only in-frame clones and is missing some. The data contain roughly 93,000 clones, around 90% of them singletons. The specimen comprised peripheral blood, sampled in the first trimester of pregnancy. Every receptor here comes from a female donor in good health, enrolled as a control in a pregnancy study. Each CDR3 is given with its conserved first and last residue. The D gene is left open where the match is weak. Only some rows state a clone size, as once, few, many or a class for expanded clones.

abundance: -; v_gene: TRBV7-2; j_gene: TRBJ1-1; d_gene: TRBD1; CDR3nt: TGTGCCAGCAGCTTCCTACCTACAGGGGGCCGAAGGGGCACTGAAGCTTTCTTT; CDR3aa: CASSFLPTGGRRGTEAFF
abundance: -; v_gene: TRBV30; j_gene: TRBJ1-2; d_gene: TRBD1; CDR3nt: TGTGCCTGGAGTGACGGGACAGGGGCCAACTATGGCTACACCTTC; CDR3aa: CAWSDGTGANYGYTF
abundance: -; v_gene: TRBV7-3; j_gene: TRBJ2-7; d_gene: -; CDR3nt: TGTGCCAGCAGCTTAACTGCCGGGTCTAACTACGAGCAGTACTTC; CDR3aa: CASSLTAGSNYEQYF
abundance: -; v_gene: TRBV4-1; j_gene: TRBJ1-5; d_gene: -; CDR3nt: TGCGCCAGCAGCCATGCCTGGGGAGAGGATAGCAATCAGCCCCAGCATTTT; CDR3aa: CASSHAWGEDSNQPQHF
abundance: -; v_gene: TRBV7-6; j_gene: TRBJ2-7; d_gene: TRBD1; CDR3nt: TGTGCCAGCAGCTTAGAGGACAGGGGGGAAATCTACGAGCAGTACTTC; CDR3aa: CASSLEDRGEIYEQYF
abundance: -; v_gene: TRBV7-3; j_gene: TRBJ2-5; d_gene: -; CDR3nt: TGTGCCAGCAGCTTATTAGGGCAGGGCGAGACCCAGTACTTC; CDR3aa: CASSLLGQGETQYF
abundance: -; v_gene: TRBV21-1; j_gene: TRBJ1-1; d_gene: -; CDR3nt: TGTGCCAGCAGCATCCCCCCGGGACAGAACACTGAAGCTTTCTTT; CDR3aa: CASSIPPGQNTEAFF
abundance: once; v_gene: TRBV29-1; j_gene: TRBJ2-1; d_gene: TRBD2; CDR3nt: TGCAGCGCCCCGGGACTAGCGGGTGTCGGGGGTGAGCAGTTCTTC; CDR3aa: CSAPGLAGVGGEQFF
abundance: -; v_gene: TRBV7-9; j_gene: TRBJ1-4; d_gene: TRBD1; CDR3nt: TGTGCCAGCAGCACACAGGGGGCGCGAGAAAAACTGTTTTTT; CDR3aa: CASSTQGAREKLFF
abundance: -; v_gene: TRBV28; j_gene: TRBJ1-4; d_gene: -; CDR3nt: TGTGCCAGCAGTCAGGACAGATACACTAATGAAAAACTGTTTTTT; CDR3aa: CASSQDRYTNEKLFF
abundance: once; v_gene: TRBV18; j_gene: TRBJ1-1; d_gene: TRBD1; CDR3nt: TGTGCCAGCTCACCGGGACAGGGGATATATGCTTTCTTT; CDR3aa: CASSPGQGIYAFF
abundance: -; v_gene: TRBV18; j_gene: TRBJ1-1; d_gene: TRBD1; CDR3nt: TGTGCCAGCCAAAGCGTAACAGGGGGCACTGAAGCTTTCTTT; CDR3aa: CASQSVTGGTEAFF
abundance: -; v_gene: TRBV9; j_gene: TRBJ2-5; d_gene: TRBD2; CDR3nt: TGTGCCAGCAGCGAACACAAGGGAGGGGAGACCCAGTACTTC; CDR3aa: CASSEHKGGETQYF
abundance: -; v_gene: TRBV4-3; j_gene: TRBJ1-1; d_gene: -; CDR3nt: TGCGCCAGCAGCCAAGAACCGGGGGATGGCACTGAAGCTTTCTTT; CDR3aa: CASSQEPGDGTEAFF
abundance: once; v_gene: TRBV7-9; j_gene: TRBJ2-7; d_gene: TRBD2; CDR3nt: TGTGCCAGCAGCTTACTCTCGCGGGGGAACGAGCAGTACTTC; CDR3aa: CASSLLSRGNEQYF
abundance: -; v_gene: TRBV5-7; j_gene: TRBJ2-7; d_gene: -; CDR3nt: TGTGCCAGCAGAACACCGGGACACCTCCACTACGAGCAGTACTTC; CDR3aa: CASRTPGHLHYEQYF
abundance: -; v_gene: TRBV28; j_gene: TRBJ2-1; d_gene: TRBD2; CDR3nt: TGTGCCACCCAAGCGGGGGGGCGTAGTGAGCAGTTCTTC; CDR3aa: CATQAGGRSEQFF
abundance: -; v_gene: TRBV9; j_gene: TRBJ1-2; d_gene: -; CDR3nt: TGTGCCAGCAGCGTAGGGGGAGGCTATGGCTACACCTTC; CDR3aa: CASSVGGGYGYTF
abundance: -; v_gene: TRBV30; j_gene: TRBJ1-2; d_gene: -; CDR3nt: TGTGCCTGGAGTGTACAGGGTTTCGGGTCCGGCTACACCTTC; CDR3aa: CAWSVQGFGSGYTF
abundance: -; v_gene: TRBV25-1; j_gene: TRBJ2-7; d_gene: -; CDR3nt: TGTGCCAGCAGTGAATGGACAGTACCCTACGAGCAGTACTTC; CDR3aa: CASSEWTVPYEQYF
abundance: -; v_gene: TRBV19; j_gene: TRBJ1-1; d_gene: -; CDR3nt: TGTGCCGCCCAGACAGGGAACACTGAAGCTTTCTTT; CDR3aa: CAAQTGNTEAFF
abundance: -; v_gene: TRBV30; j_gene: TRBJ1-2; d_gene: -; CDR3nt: TGTGCCTGGAGTGTCGGGGGATTCTATGGCTACACCTTC; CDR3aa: CAWSVGGFYGYTF
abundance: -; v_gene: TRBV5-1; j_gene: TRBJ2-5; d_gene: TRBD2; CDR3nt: TGCGCCAGCAGCCCCATGACTAGCGGGGGGGGGTACCAAGAGACCCAGTACTTC; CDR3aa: CASSPMTSGGGYQETQYF
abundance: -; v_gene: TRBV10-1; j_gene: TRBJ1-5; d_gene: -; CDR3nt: TGCGCCAGCAGCGAATCCGGGATGGGCCCCCGGCCCCAGCATTTT; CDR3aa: CASSESGMGPRPQHF
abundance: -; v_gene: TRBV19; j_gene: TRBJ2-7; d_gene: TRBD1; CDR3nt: TGTGCCAGTAGTGAGGGACAGGGATGGAACGAGCAGTACTTC; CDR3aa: CASSEGQGWNEQYF
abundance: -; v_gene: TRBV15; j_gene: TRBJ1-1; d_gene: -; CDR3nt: TGTGCCACCAGCAGAGATTCGGTGAACACTGAAGCTTTCTTT; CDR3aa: CATSRDSVNTEAFF
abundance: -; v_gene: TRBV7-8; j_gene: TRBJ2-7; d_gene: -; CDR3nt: TGTGCCAGCAGCCCAGCGGTGGCAGGTCACGAGCAGTACTTC; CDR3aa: CASSPAVAGHEQYF
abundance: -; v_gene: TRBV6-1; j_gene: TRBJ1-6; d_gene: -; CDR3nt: TGTGCCAGCAGTTTCCCGGACAGTGTCAATTCACCCCTCCACTTT; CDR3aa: CASSFPDSVNSPLHF
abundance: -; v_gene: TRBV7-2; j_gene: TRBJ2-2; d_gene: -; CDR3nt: TGTGCCAGCAGCCTCAGGGAAGTTAACACCGGGGAGCTGTTTTTT; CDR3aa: CASSLREVNTGELFF
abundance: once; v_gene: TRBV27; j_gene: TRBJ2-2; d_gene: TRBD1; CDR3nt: TGTGCCAGCAGTTTAGGGACAGGGGTTGCCGGGGAGCTGTTTTTT; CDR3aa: CASSLGTGVAGELFF
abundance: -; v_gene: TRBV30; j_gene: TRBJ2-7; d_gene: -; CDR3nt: TGTGCCTGGAGGCAGGGGATGGGCTACGAGCAGTACTTC; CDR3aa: CAWRQGMGYEQYF
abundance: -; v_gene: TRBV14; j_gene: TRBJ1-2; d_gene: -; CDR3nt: TGTGCCAGCAGCCAAGTCCCAGGGTGGGGCTACACCTTC; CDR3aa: CASSQVPGWGYTF
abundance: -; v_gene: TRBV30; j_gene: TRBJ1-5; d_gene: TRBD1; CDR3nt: TGTGCCTGGAGTGTACCCGGGACAGCTAGCAATCAGCCCCAGCATTTT; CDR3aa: CAWSVPGTASNQPQHF
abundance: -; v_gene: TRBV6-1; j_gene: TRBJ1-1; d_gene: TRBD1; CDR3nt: TGTGCCAGCAGTGAACTGAAGGGGGCAGCTTTCTTT; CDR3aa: CASSELKGAAFF
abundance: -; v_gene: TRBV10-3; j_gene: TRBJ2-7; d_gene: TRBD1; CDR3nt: TGTGCCATCAGCGCCCAGGCCGGGACAGGCGCCTACGAGCAGTACTTC; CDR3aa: CAISAQAGTGAYEQYF